The source of this T cell receptor (beta chain) is a study of response to subunit inactivated influenza vaccine. Germline V CDR1 and CDR2: MNHEY, SMNVEV (reference sequence). The length of the CDR3 is 13 residues. Trimming pared 0 bases from V and 2 bases from J, leaving 2 bases between. With respect to this clonotype: Its antigen remains unknown.

Study outcomes and limitations: Only a handful of new T cells, the authors suggested, are recruited with each seasonal influenza vaccination.

TCRdb processed the RT-PCR reads anew with MiXCR; each CDR3 protein has one entry. The table lists roughly 520,000 distinct CDR3 sequences, 25% of them singletons. The starting material was CD4+ T cells sorted from PBMCs, obtained about 5 days after vaccination. The rearrangement uses TRBV27 and TRBJ2-4; D is unclear. The receptor was isolated from a man between 45 and 60 years old who received an inactivated influenza vaccine. The CDR3 coding sequence is TGTGCCAGCAGTTTATCCCCCAAAAACATTCAGTACTTC. Amino acid sequence: CASSLSPKNIQYF.